This passage covers 9 T cell receptor beta chains from one sample sequenced in a study of blood T cell repertoires in COVID-19. The data were produced by immunoSEQ multiplex PCR, yet TCRdb's version contains in-frame clones alone and is incomplete. The repertoire holds some 200,000 clones, with roughly 88% as singletons. Material: peripheral blood. The receptors come from a woman between 40 and 50 years old who had recovered from COVID-19.

V is TRBV11-3 and J is TRBJ2-1, with a tentative D call TRBD1 (5 bases). The germline V gene has CDR1 SGHNT and CDR2 YENEEA. Deletions cut 1 base from V and 5 bases from J, with 12 bases between. This CDR3 comprises 15 residues. The CDR3 loop is CASSLGAGPHNEQFF. The CDR3 coding sequence is TGTGCCAGCAGCTTAGGGGCAGGGCCTCACAATGAGCAGTTCTTC.

The chain joins TRBV10-3 to TRBJ1-5, with 7 positions matching TRBD1. CDR1 and CDR2 from the germline V gene are ENHRY and SYGVKD. V lost 6 bases and J lost 5; bases outside the gene matches: 4. This CDR3 spans 13 amino acids. DNA for the CDR3: TGTGCCATCAGCCTCACAGGGGATCAGCCCCAGCATTTT. Its translation: CAISLTGDQPQHF.

This chain uses TRBV19 with TRBJ1-5; 8 bases match TRBD1. Germline V gene sequence: CDR1 LNHDA, CDR2 SQIVND (reference sequence). The CDR3 has 14 residues. V was pared by 3 bases and J by 6 bases, with 4 bases of the junction left unmatched. This chain's CDR3 is CASSITGGGQPQHF. CDR3 nucleotide sequence: TGTGCCAGTAGTATCACAGGGGGAGGTCAGCCCCAGCATTTT.

The CDR3 DNA follows: TGTGCCAGCAGAAGGGACAGACCTAGCTCCTACAATGAGCAGTTCTTC. The encoded protein is CASRRDRPSSYNEQFF. The rearrangement uses TRBV5-4 and TRBJ2-1; TRBD1 agrees at 7 bases. The CDR3 has 16 residues. From germline, CDR1 is SGHNT and CDR2 YYREEE (reference sequence). The junction had 8 bases not matched to a gene; V was cut back by 5 bases and J by 0 bases.

This chain joins TRBV24-1 and TRBJ2-2; 11 nucleotides align to TRBD1. Germline CDR1 reads KGHDR; CDR2 reads SFDVKD. V was clipped by 1 base and J by 5 bases; unmatched bases: 5. The CDR3 totals 17 residues. This chain's CDR3 is CATSDLGTGGRTGELFF. CDR3 DNA: TGTGCCACCAGTGATTTAGGGACAGGGGGACGGACCGGGGAGCTGTTTTTT.

This clone was found a few times. For the CDR3, the DNA is TGTGCCAGCAGCCTAGGACTAGCGGGGGGAGAGACCCAGTACTTC. Protein: CASSLGLAGGETQYF. The genes are TRBV5-6 and TRBJ2-5; 14 bases match TRBD2. Germline lookup yields CDR1 SGHDT and CDR2 YYEEEE. After removal of 4 bases from V and 4 bases from J, the junction contained 3 bases not matched to a gene. The CDR3 runs 15 residues.

The gene calls are TRBV6-5 and TRBJ2-5; D unclear. The CDR3 consists of 13 residues. V was pared by 2 bases and J by 5 bases, with 9 bases between. Germline values: CDR1 MNHEY, CDR2 SVGAGI. The CDR3 nucleotides are TGTGCCAGCAGTTACCGGGTACGGGAGACCCAGTACTTC. Protein product: CASSYRVRETQYF.

The V call is TRBV5-6, the J call TRBJ2-7; D gene ambiguous. Trimming removed 4 bases at V and 2 bases at J, with 4 bases between. The CDR3 runs 11 residues. Germline loops: CDR1 SGHDT, CDR2 YYEEEE. CDR3 region: CASSQAYEQYF. The CDR3 coding sequence is TGTGCCAGCAGCCAGGCCTACGAGCAGTACTTC.

The rearrangement uses TRBV7-2 and TRBJ2-7; 9 nucleotides line up with TRBD1. The germline V gene has CDR1 SGHTA and CDR2 FQGNSA. CDR3 length: 16 amino acids. J was trimmed by 4 bases and V by 0 bases; bases with no gene match: 7. The CDR3 DNA follows: TGTGCCAGCAGCTTAGCGGGACAGGGTTCGTTGTACGAGCAGTACTTC. Translation gives CASSLAGQGSLYEQYF.